Below are 11 T cell receptor beta chains sequenced from a single sample in a study of CD8 T cells in ankylosing spondylitis. TCRdb called the 5' RACE reads again in MiXCR, with one record for every CDR3 protein. The sample includes 220,000 or so distinct CDR3 sequences, about 10% of them seen just once. Sequencing input: blood, either unsorted or a sorted T cell fraction (not recorded which). These receptors were taken from a male donor with ankylosing spondylitis or in good health (not recorded which).

There are a few counts of this clonotype. This chain links TRBV4-2 with TRBJ2-5, with 7 bases fitting TRBD2. Per germline, CDR1 LGHNA and CDR2 YNFKEQ. The CDR3 is 17 amino acids. With 4 bases clipped from V and 1 base from J, the junction kept 12 bases outside the gene matches. CDR3 loop: CASSRAETTGGQETQYF. Written as DNA, the CDR3 is TGTGCCAGCAGCCGCGCGGAAACAACGGGGGGCCAAGAGACCCAGTACTTC.

V gene TRBV15 combines with J gene TRBJ2-3; D is ambiguous. The CDR3 loop spans 12 amino acids. V shed 3 bases and J shed 3 bases, with 4 bases lying between them. CDR1 is LNHNV and CDR2 is YYDKDF in the germline V gene (reference sequence). The CDR3 nucleotides read TGTGCCACCAGCAGGGGGACAGATACGCAGTATTTT. As protein: CATSRGTDTQYF.

The chain couples TRBV5-1 to TRBJ2-1, with TRBD2 matching over 7 bases. The CDR3 is made up of 15 amino acids. Germline CDR1 is SGHRS and CDR2 is YFSETQ. The J segment lost 1 base and the V segment lost 5 bases, leaving 6 bases of the junction unmatched. The CDR3 sequence: CASSLLAESYNEQFF. The CDR3 DNA reads as TGCGCCAGCAGTCTCCTAGCGGAATCCTACAATGAGCAGTTCTTC.

This clonotype was recorded many times. The CDR3, as DNA: TGTGCCAGCAGCGTAAGCCTGCACCAAGAGACCCAGTACTTC. Translated: CASSVSLHQETQYF. V usage is TRBV9 and J usage is TRBJ2-5; D remains ambiguous. Trimming stripped 1 base from V and 0 bases from J, with 7 bases between. There are 14 residues in the CDR3. The V gene's germline CDR1 is SGDLS and CDR2 YYNGEE.

About this clonotype: A much larger clone sits a single nucleotide away, making a read error possible. The rearrangement uses TRBV12-3 or TRBV12-4 and TRBJ2-1; D may match TRBD1 or TRBD2 (5 bases each). Trimming pared 2 bases from V and 6 bases from J, leaving 17 bases between. The CDR3 totals 16 residues. CDR3 sequence (DNA): TGTGCCAGCAGTTTAATAGGGGTCCTGAGGGTCAATGAGCAGTTCTTC. Its translation: CASSLIGVLRVNEQFF.

This clonotype occurred many times. V usage is TRBV7-8 and J usage is TRBJ1-4; 9 nucleotides match TRBD1. With 5 bases clipped from V and 0 bases from J, the junction kept 13 bases outside the gene matches. The CDR3 has 19 amino acids. Germline V lookup: CDR1 SGHVS, CDR2 FQNEAQ. The chain's CDR3 is CASSPRGTGPSTTNEKLFF. The CDR3 DNA is TGTGCCAGCAGCCCCCGGGGGACAGGGCCCAGTACAACTAATGAAAAACTGTTTTTT.

This clonotype was seen ten or more times. The V gene is TRBV7-9, the J gene TRBJ2-2, with 7 bases aligning to TRBD1. V trimming: 6 bases; J trimming: 2 bases; junction bases outside the gene matches: 6. Looked up from germline, CDR1 is SEHNR and CDR2 is FQNEAQ (reference sequence). This CDR3 has 15 amino acids. CDR3 residues: CASRAGTANTGELFF. The DNA of the CDR3 is TGTGCCAGCAGAGCCGGGACAGCAAACACCGGGGAGCTGTTTTTT. The full variable domain, completed using reference TRBV7-9 and TRBJ2-2, is DTGVSQNPRHKITKRGQNVTFRCDPISEHNRLYWYRQTLGQGPEFLTYFQNEAQLEKSRLLSDRFSAERPKGSFSTLEIQRTEQGDSAMYLCASRAGTANTGELFFGEGSRLTVL.

About this clonotype: This sequence may be a read error, since a much larger clone differs from it by one base. The chain carries TRBV7-2 and TRBJ1-4; D unclear. Germline loops: CDR1 SGHTA, CDR2 FQGNSA. This CDR3 is 14 amino acids long. Trimming took off 3 bases at V and 7 bases at J, with 12 bases between the two ends. The CDR3 nucleotides read TGTGCCAGCAGCTTCTACGGGCGCATTGAAAAACTGTTTTTT. This codes for CASSFYGRIEKLFF. Full variable domain (rest looked up from reference TRBV7-2 and TRBJ1-4): GAGVSQSPSNKVTEKGKDVELRCDPISGHTALYWYRQSLGQGLEFLIYFQGNSAPDKSGLPSDRFSAERTGGSVSTLTIQRTQQEDSAVYLCASSFYGRIEKLFFGSGTQLSVL.

The rearrangement joins TRBV5-3 to TRBJ2-3; 9 bases are shared with TRBD1. TRBV5-3 falls under the ORF class, with uncertain function. The CDR3 runs to 17 residues. Losses at the gene ends were 4 bases for V and 2 bases for J; bases not matched to a gene: 11. CDR3 amino acids: CARSLAIRDRDTDTQYF. The CDR3 nucleotides are TGTGCCAGAAGCCTGGCAATTCGGGACAGGGACACAGATACGCAGTATTTT.

The gene calls are TRBV5-1 and TRBJ2-5; 9 bases map to TRBD1. The CDR3 length is 14 residues. CDR1 and CDR2 (germline): SGHRS, YFSETQ. J lost 5 bases, V lost 4 bases, and 6 bases had no gene match. The CDR3 bases are TGCGCCAGCAGCACCCGGACAGGGGACGAGACCCAGTACTTC. It codes for CASSTRTGDETQYF. The variable domain in full, with the rest retrieved from reference TRBV5-1 and TRBJ2-5, is KAGVTQTPRYLIKTRGQQVTLSCSPISGHRSVSWYQQTPGQGLQFLFEYFSETQRNKGNFPGRFSGRQFSNSRSEMNVSTLELGDSALYLCASSTRTGDETQYFGPGTRLLVL.

In its sample, this clonotype was seen a few times. The chain combines TRBV12-3 or TRBV12-4 with TRBJ2-2; D perhaps matches TRBD1 (6 bases). Trimming removed 6 bases at V and 5 bases at J, with 16 bases between. CDR3 length: 15 residues. The CDR3 bases are TGTGCCAGCAGAACCCAGGGGTACGAAACCGGGGAGCTGTTTTTT. Its protein product is CASRTQGYETGELFF.